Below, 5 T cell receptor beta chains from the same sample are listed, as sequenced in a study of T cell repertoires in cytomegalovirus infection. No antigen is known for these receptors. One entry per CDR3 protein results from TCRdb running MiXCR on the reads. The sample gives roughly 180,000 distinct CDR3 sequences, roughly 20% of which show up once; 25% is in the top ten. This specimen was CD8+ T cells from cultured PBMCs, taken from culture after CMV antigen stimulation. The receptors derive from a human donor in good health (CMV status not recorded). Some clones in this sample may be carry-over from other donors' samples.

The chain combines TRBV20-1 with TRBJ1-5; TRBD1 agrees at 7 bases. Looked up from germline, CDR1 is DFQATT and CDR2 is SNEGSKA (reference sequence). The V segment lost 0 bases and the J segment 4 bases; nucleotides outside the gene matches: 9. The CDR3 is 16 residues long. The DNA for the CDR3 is TGCAGTGCTAGAGACGCCGGGACAGAAGTAAATCAGCCCCAGCATTTT. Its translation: CSARDAGTEVNQPQHF.

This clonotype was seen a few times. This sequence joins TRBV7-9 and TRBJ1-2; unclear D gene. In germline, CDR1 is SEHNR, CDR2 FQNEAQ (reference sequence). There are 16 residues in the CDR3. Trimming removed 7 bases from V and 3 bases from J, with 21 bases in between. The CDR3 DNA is TGTGCCAGCACCCGTTTAGCCAGCCTTGGAGACTATGGCTACACCTTC. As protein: CASTRLASLGDYGYTF.

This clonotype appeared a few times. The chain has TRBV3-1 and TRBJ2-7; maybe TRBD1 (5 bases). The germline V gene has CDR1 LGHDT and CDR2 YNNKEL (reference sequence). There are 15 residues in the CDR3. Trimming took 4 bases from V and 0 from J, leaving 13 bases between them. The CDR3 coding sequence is TGTGCCAGCAGCCTTCGACAGTTGAGCTCCTACGAGCAGTACTTC. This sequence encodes CASSLRQLSSYEQYF.

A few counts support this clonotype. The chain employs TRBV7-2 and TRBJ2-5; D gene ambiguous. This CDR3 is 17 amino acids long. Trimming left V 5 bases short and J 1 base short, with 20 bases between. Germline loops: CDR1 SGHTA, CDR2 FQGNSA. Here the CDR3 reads CASSPKNLPRIQETQYF. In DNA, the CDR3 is TGTGCCAGCAGCCCAAAGAACCTCCCACGAATCCAAGAGACCCAGTACTTC.

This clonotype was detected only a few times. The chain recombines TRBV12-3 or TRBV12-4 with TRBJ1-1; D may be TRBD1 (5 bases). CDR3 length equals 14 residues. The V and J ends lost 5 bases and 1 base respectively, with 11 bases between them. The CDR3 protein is CASSAGWGNTEAFF. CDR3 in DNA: TGTGCCAGCAGTGCAGGGTGGGGGAACACTGAAGCTTTCTTT.